The TCR beta chain under discussion was sequenced for a study of Ad26.COV2.S vaccination and SARS-CoV-2 variants. Study overall: A participant enrolled in the COV1001 Ad26.COV2.S trial arm provided the sample.

The sample's treatment: 19 received Ad26.COV2.S at low or high dose, single or two shots; roughly five received placebo; per-sample allocation not given. Sampling happened 63 days after the first vaccine or placebo injection. Study outcomes and limitations: Vaccinees and placebo recipients showed similar non-spike TCR breadth. Breadth and depth estimates from TCRs may understate total T cell responses.

V was clipped by 4 bases and J by 6 bases, with 21 bases between them. Germline CDR1 is KGHSY and CDR2 is FQNENV. The CDR3 has 16 amino acids. A word on this clone: Its antigen is still unknown.

Clones were read by immunoSEQ multiplex PCR, and TCRdb kept only the in-frame ones, dropping some. Here the sample spans about 460,000 clones, roughly nine tenths being singletons. The clonotype was recovered from a person aged 18-60 years who received the Ad26.COV2.S COVID-19 vaccine or a placebo. The sequences come from peripheral blood, collected in a trial of Ad26.COV2.S vaccine versus placebo. This rearrangement joins TRBV16 to TRBJ2-5; D may be TRBD1 (6 bases). CDR3 in DNA: TGTGCCAGCAGCCCCTCTGATCTGGCCAGGGGAAAGACCCAGTACTTC. Translated, it gives CASSPSDLARGKTQYF.